The rows below give T cell receptor beta chains drawn from one sample of a study of T cell repertoires in cytomegalovirus infection. TCRdb itself ran the reads through MiXCR, one entry per CDR3 protein. The sample holds 310,000 or so distinct CDR3 sequences; 25% are singletons and the top ten take approximately 13%. The sequencing sample was made of PBMCs. The receptors come from a human donor in good health (CMV status not recorded). Some clones in this sample may be carry-over from other donors' samples. The CDR3 runs from the conserved cysteine through the conserved F or W.

V gene,J gene,CDR3 protein
TRBV18,TRBJ1-1,CASSPPGGYTEAFF
TRBV9,TRBJ2-5,CASSVGDRSHETQYF
TRBV2,TRBJ2-5,CASRTPEGDGQETQYF
TRBV28,TRBJ1-1,CASSSQRRSTEAFF
TRBV6-2/TRBV6-3,TRBJ2-1,CASSYSMTRYNEQFF
TRBV7-2,TRBJ2-5,CASSPSSFETQYF
TRBV11-2,TRBJ2-7,CASSLVGPGTYEQYF
TRBV28,TRBJ2-3,CASSPSGRGSTDTQYF
TRBV4-3,TRBJ2-1,CASSQDLSSYNEQFF
TRBV19,TRBJ1-1,CASSPGAGVATEAFF
TRBV4-3,TRBJ2-1,CASSQDRNSGFGGEQFF
TRBV10-3,TRBJ2-7,CAILQDTSYEQYF
TRBV19,TRBJ2-1,CASRADRSSYNEQFF
TRBV29-1,TRBJ2-3,CSVEVTGSAPDTQYF
TRBV28,TRBJ2-7,CASSIPSGGRYEQYF
TRBV4-1,TRBJ1-6,CASSSDSSYNSPLHF
TRBV5-1,TRBJ1-4,CASSTTGTLTNEKLFF